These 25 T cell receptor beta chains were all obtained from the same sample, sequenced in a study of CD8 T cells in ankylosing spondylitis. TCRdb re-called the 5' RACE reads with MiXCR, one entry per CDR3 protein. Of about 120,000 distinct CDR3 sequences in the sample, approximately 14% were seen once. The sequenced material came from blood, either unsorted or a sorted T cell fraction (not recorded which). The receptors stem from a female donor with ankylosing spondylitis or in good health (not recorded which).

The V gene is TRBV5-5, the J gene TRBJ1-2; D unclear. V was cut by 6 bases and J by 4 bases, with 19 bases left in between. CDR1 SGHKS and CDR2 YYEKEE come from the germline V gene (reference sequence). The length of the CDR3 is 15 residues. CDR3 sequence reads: CASTQSHPARYGYTF. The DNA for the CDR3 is TGTGCCAGCACCCAATCCCATCCAGCCCGCTATGGCTACACCTTC.

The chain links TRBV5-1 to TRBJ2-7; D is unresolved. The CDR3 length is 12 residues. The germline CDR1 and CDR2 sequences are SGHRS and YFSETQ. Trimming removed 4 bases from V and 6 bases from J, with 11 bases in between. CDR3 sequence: CASSPTRGEQYF. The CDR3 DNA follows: TGCGCCAGCAGCCCCACTCGAGGCGAGCAGTACTTC.

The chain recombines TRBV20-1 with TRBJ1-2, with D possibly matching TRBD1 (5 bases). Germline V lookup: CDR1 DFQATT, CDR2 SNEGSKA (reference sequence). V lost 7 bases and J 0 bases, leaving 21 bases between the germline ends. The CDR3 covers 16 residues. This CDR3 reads CSVPAAGSSPNYGYTF. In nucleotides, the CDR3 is TGCAGTGTCCCCGCGGCAGGGTCTTCGCCTAACTATGGCTACACCTTC.

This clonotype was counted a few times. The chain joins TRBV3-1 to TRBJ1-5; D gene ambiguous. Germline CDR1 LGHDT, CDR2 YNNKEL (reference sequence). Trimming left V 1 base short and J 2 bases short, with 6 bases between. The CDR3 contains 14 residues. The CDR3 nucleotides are TGTGCCAGCAGCCAAGTATTAGGCAATCAGCCCCAGCATTTT. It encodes CASSQVLGNQPQHF.

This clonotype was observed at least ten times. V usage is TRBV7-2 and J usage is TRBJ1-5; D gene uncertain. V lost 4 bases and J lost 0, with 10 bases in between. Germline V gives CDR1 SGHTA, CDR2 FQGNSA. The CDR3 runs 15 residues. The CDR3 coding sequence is TGTGCCAGCAGCTCTGACGGATTTAGCAATCAGCCCCAGCATTTT. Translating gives CASSSDGFSNQPQHF.

In nucleotides, the CDR3 is TGTGCCAGTAGTAACCCATCTCGGTACAATGAGCAGTTCTTC. Its translation: CASSNPSRYNEQFF. The V and J genes are TRBV19 and TRBJ2-1; no reliable D call. In germline, CDR1 is LNHDA, CDR2 SQIVND (reference sequence). This CDR3 is 14 amino acids long. The V end lost 4 bases, the J end lost 4 bases, and 11 bases lay between the germline ends.

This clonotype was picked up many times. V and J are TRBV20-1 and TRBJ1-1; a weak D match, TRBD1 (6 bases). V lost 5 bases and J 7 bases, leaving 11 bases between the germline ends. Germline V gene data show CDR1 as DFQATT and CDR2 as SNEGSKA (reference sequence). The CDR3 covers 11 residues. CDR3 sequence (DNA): TGCAGTGCTCGCCCAGGGGTTGAAGCTTTCTTT. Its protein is CSARPGVEAFF.

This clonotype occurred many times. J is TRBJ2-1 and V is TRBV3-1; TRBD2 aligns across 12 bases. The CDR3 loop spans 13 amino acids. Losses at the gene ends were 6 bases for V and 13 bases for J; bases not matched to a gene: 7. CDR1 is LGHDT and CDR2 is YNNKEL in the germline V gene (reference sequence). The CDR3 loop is CASRSSGGAHQFF. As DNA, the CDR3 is TGTGCCAGCAGATCTAGCGGGGGGGCGCACCAGTTCTTC.

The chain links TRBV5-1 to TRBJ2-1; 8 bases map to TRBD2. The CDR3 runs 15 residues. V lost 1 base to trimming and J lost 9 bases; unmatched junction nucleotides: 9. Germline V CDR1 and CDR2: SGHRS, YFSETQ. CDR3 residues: CASSLTSGIQGEQFF. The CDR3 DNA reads TGCGCCAGCAGCTTGACTAGCGGCATACAGGGTGAGCAGTTCTTC.

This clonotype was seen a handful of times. The CDR3 is CASSLGGGQGRNTEAFF. The DNA for the CDR3 is TGTGCCAGCAGCTTAGGAGGGGGACAGGGGAGAAACACTGAAGCTTTCTTT. The V gene is TRBV7-9, the J gene TRBJ1-1, with TRBD1 identical over 10 bases. Germline CDR1 and CDR2: SEHNR and FQNEAQ (reference sequence). The V and J ends lost 1 base and 2 bases, in that order; junction bases with no gene match: 7. The CDR3 has 17 amino acids.

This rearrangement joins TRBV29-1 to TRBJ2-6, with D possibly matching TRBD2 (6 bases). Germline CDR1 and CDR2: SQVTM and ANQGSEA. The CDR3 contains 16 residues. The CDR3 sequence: CNVSPTEGYGANVLTF. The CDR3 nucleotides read TGCAACGTCTCCCCTACGGAGGGGTATGGGGCCAACGTCCTGACTTTC. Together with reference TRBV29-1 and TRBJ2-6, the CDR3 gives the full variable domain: SAVISQKPSRDICQRGTSLTIQCQVDSQVTMMFWYRQQPGQSLTLIATANQGSEATYESGFVIDKFPISRPNLTFSTLTVSNMSPEDSSIYLCNVSPTEGYGANVLTFGAGSRLTVL.

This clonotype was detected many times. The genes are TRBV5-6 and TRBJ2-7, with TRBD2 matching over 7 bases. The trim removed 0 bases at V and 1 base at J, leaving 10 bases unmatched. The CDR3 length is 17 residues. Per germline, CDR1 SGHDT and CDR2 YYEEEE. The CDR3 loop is CASSLEGSSGPSYEQYF. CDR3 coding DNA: TGTGCCAGCAGCTTGGAGGGTAGTAGCGGGCCATCCTACGAGCAGTACTTC.

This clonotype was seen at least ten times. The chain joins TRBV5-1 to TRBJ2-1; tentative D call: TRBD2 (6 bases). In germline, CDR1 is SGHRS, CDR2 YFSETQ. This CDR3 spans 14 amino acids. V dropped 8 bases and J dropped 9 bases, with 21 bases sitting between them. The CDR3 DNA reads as TGCGCCAGTGGTGTGGGACTCCCCTCCCCTGAGCAGTTCTTC. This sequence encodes CASGVGLPSPEQFF.

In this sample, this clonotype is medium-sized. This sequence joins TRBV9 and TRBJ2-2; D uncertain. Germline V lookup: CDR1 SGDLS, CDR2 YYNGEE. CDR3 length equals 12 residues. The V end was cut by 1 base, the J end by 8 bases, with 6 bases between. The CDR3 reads CASSVLRGELFF. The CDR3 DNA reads TGTGCCAGCAGCGTATTGCGGGGGGAGCTGTTTTTT. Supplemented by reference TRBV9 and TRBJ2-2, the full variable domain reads DSGVTQTPKHLITATGQRVTLRCSPRSGDLSVYWYQQSLDQGLQFLIQYYNGEERAKGNILERFSAQQFPDLHSELNLSSLELGDSALYFCASSVLRGELFFGEGSRLTVL.

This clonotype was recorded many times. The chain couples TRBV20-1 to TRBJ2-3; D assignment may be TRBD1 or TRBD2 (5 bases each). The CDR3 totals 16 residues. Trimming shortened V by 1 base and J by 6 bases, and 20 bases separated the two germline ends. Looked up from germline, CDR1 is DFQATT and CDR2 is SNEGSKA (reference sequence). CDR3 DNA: TGCAGTGCTAGAGGCCACCGAGGGGCCGATCGTGATACGCAGTATTTT. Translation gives CSARGHRGADRDTQYF.

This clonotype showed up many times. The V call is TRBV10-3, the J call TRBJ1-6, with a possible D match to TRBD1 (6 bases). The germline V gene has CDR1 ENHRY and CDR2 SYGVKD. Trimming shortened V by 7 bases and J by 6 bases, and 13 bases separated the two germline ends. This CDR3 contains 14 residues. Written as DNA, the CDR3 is TGTGCCATCAATACAGGGACGGTTAATTCACCCCTCCACTTT. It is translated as CAINTGTVNSPLHF.

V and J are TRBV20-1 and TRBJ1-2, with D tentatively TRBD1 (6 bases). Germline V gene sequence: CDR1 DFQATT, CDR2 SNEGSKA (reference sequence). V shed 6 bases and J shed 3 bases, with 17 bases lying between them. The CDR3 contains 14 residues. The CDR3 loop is CSAVETGLDYGYTF. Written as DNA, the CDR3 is TGCAGTGCCGTCGAGACAGGTCTTGACTATGGCTACACCTTC.

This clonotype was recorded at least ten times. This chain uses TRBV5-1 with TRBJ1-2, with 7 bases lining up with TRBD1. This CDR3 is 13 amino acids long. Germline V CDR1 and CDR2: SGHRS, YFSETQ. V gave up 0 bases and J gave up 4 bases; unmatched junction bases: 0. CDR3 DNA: TGCGCCAGCAGCTTGGGGGACAGCTATGGCTACACCTTC. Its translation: CASSLGDSYGYTF. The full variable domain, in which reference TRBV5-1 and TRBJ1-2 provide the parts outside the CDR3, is KAGVTQTPRYLIKTRGQQVTLSCSPISGHRSVSWYQQTPGQGLQFLFEYFSETQRNKGNFPGRFSGRQFSNSRSEMNVSTLELGDSALYLCASSLGDSYGYTFGSGTRLTVV.

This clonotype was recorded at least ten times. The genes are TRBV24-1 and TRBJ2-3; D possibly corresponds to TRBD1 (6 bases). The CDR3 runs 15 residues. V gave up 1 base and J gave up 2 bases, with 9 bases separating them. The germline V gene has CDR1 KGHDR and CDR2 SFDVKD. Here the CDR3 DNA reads TGTGCCACCAGTGATTTACAGGGAGACACAGATACGCAGTATTTT. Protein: CATSDLQGDTDTQYF.

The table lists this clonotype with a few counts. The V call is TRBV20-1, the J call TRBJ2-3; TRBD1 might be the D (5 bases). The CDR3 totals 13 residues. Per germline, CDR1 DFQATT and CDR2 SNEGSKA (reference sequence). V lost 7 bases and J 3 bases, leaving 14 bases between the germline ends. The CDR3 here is CSVRAPQTDTQYF. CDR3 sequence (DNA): TGCAGTGTCAGGGCGCCTCAGACAGATACGCAGTATTTT.

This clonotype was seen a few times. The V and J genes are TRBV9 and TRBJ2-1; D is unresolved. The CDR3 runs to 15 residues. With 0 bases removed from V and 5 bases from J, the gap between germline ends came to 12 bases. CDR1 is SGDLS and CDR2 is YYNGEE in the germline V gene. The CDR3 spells CASSVGQRSHNEQFF. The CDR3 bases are TGTGCCAGCAGCGTAGGCCAGAGAAGCCACAATGAGCAGTTCTTC.

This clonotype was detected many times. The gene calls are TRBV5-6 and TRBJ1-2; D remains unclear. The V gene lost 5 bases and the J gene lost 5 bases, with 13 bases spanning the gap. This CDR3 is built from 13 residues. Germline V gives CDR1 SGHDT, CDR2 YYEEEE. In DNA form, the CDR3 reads TGTGCCAGCAGTCTCGGAGGAACTTATGGCTACACCTTC. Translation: CASSLGGTYGYTF.

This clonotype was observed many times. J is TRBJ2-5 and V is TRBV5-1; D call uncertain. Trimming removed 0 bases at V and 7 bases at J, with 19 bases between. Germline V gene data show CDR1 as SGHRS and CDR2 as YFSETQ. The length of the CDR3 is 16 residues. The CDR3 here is CASSLVARGSHGTQYF. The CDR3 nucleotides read TGCGCCAGCAGCTTGGTAGCTAGAGGCTCCCATGGGACCCAGTACTTC.

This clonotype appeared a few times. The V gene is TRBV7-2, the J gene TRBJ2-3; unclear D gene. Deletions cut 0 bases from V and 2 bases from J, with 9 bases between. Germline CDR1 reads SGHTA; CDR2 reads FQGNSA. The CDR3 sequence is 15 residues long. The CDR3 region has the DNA TGTGCCAGCAGCTTAGCGGGGTGGAACACAGATACGCAGTATTTT. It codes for CASSLAGWNTDTQYF.

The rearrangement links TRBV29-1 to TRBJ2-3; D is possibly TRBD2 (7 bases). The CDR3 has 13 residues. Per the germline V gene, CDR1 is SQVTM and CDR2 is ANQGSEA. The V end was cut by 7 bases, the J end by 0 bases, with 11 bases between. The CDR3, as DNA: TGCAGCGCCCGGGGGGCTAGCACAGATACGCAGTATTTT. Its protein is CSARGASTDTQYF.